Listed below are T cell receptor beta chains from one sample, sequenced in a study of CD4 T cell repertoires in COVID-19. Libraries were prepared by immunoSEQ multiplex PCR; TCRdb keeps only in-frame clonotypes and omits some of them. The table has about 75,000 clones, 83% seen once. This sample comprised CD4+ T cells from peripheral blood, obtained after recovery from COVID-19. These receptor sequences come from a human donor who had COVID-19. Both conserved end residues are part of each CDR3. D genes are given only for firm matches. The listing skips clone size in some rows; elsewhere it reads once, few, many or a size class.

cdr3_nt | cdr3_aa | v_call | d_call | clone_size | j_call
TGTGCCAGCAGCAGACGCCCTGGAGGGTTCCAAGAGACCCAGTACTTC | CASSRRPGGFQETQYF | TRBV21-1 | - | - | TRBJ2-5
TGTGCCAGCAGCAACGTTGGGGGTGACTACTCTGGGGCCAACGTCCTGACTTTC | CASSNVGGDYSGANVLTF | TRBV21-1 | - | - | TRBJ2-6
TGTGCCAGCAGCCCAACCCCGGGTCAGGGGGCGGCTGAAGCTTTCTTT | CASSPTPGQGAAEAFF | TRBV7-9 | TRBD1 | - | TRBJ1-1
TGTGCCAGCTCACTCGGACAGGGGACCTACAATGAGCAGTTCTTC | CASSLGQGTYNEQFF | TRBV18 | TRBD1 | - | TRBJ2-1
TGTGCCAGTCACTCGCCCGGGACTAGGGCCTACGAGCAGTACTTC | CASHSPGTRAYEQYF | TRBV6-5 | TRBD2 | - | TRBJ2-7
TGTGCCAGCAGCCCCCCAGAGAGGGGGCACGAGCAGTACTTC | CASSPPERGHEQYF | TRBV11-2 | TRBD1 | - | TRBJ2-7
TGCGCCAGCAGCTCGTCTAACAGTCCACTCGCAACTAATGAAAAACTGTTTTTT | CASSSSNSPLATNEKLFF | TRBV5-1 | - | - | TRBJ1-4
TGTGCCAGCAGTGATATAGTGGACAGACCTCATGAGACCCAGTACTTC | CASSDIVDRPHETQYF | TRBV6-4 | - | - | TRBJ2-5
TGTGCCAGCAGCTCCGGGACAGGGAATCAGCCCCAGCATTTT | CASSSGTGNQPQHF | TRBV7-2 | TRBD1 | - | TRBJ1-5
TGTGCCAGCAGCGATCATCAGAGTAACTATGGCTACACCTTC | CASSDHQSNYGYTF | TRBV5-4 | - | few | TRBJ1-2
TGTGCCAGCAGCGCGAATTCAGGGGGGCAAGAGACCCAGTACTTC | CASSANSGGQETQYF | TRBV11-2 | - | - | TRBJ2-5
TGTGCCAGTAGCGCACCGGGACAGGGTTCCTCCTACGAGCAGTACTTC | CASSAPGQGSSYEQYF | TRBV19 | TRBD1 | - | TRBJ2-7
TGCGCCAGCAGAGGATCGGGAGGGGCCAACACTGAAGCTTTCTTT | CASRGSGGANTEAFF | TRBV5-1 | - | - | TRBJ1-1
TGTGCCAGCAGCTTAGTGATCACAGATACGCAGTATTTT | CASSLVITDTQYF | TRBV7-2 | - | - | TRBJ2-3
TGTGCCAGCAGTGGGGACAGAGTTATGGCTTCAACCTTC | CASSGDRVMASTF | TRBV2 | TRBD1 | - | TRBJ1-2
TGTGCCAGCAGCCGGGGACTAGCGGGAGAGATCTACGAGCAGTACTTC | CASSRGLAGEIYEQYF | TRBV27 | TRBD2 | - | TRBJ2-7
TGTGCCAGCAGCGGGAGAGGGGGCGGCCAAGAGACCCAGTACTTC | CASSGRGGGQETQYF | TRBV7-9 | TRBD1 | - | TRBJ2-5
TGTGCCTGGAGTGTACAAACAGGGGTAGAAAAACTGTTTTTT | CAWSVQTGVEKLFF | TRBV30 | TRBD1 | - | TRBJ1-4
TGTGCCAGTACCCAGGGGGCGGCCAATCAGCCCCAGCATTTT | CASTQGAANQPQHF | TRBV19 | TRBD1 | - | TRBJ1-5
TGTGCCAGCAGCTTGGTAGGGGGCGGCGAGACCCAGTACTTC | CASSLVGGGETQYF | TRBV5-4 | TRBD1 | - | TRBJ2-5
TGCGCCAGCAGCCAAGCCGTGGGGGCTAACACCGGGGAGCTGTTTTTT | CASSQAVGANTGELFF | TRBV4-1 | - | - | TRBJ2-2
TGTGCCAGCAGCATCTACGGGGCCTACGAGCAGTACTTC | CASSIYGAYEQYF | TRBV5-6 | - | - | TRBJ2-7
TGTGCCAGCAGCTTAGGGGCAGTAACTAGCACAGATACGCAGTATTTT | CASSLGAVTSTDTQYF | TRBV11-2 | - | - | TRBJ2-3
TGCGCCAGCAACGGACAGGGGAGGCAAGAGACCCAGTACTTC | CASNGQGRQETQYF | TRBV5-1 | TRBD1 | - | TRBJ2-5
TGTGCCAGTAGTAGAGGGACAGGGGAAATGAACACTGAAGCTTTCTTT | CASSRGTGEMNTEAFF | TRBV19 | TRBD1 | - | TRBJ1-1
TGTGCCAGCAGCCCCCCGGACAATGAGCAGTTCTTC | CASSPPDNEQFF | TRBV11-2 | - | - | TRBJ2-1
TGTGCCAGCAGTGAATCGCGCGCTTCTAATGAAAAACTGTTTTTT | CASSESRASNEKLFF | TRBV25-1 | - | - | TRBJ1-4
TGCGCCAGCAGCTTGGAGCCAGGGGGCTCTGGAAACACCATATATTTT | CASSLEPGGSGNTIYF | TRBV5-1 | TRBD1 | - | TRBJ1-3